This entry lists 24 T cell receptor beta chains sequenced from one sample in a study of technical replicates of blood from a handful of donors. TCRdb keeps only in-frame clones here, not all; method: immunoSEQ multiplex PCR. Of 70,000 to 85,000 clones in the sample, 92% were seen once. Input material: T cells isolated from PBMCs. The receptors were gathered from a human donor in good health.

J is TRBJ1-1 and V is TRBV15, with 8 nucleotides matching TRBD1. CDR3 size: 15 residues. The V and J ends lost 5 bases and 5 bases, in that order; junction bases with no gene match: 10. Germline loops: CDR1 LNHNV, CDR2 YYDKDF (reference sequence). The CDR3 reads CATSGSTGGVTEAFF. CDR3 nucleotides: TGTGCCACCAGCGGTAGTACAGGGGGTGTAACTGAAGCTTTCTTT.

The gene calls are TRBV6-5 and TRBJ2-1; 10 bases match TRBD2. Germline lookup yields CDR1 MNHEY and CDR2 SVGAGI. This CDR3 comprises 16 residues. Trimming cost V 2 bases and J 5 bases; bases outside gene matches: 6. This CDR3 is CASSYSLTSGDNEQFF. CDR3 DNA: TGTGCCAGCAGTTACAGCTTAACTAGCGGGGACAATGAGCAGTTCTTC.

The chain couples TRBV19 to TRBJ2-7, with no clear D. The CDR3 is 15 residues long. Germline loops: CDR1 LNHDA, CDR2 SQIVND (reference sequence). The V end lost 6 bases, the J end lost 0 bases, and 15 bases lay between the germline ends. CDR3 sequence: CASRRSELSSYEQYF. The CDR3 DNA is TGTGCCAGTAGGAGGAGTGAACTTAGCTCCTACGAGCAGTACTTC.

This chain links TRBV6-5 with TRBJ1-2, with TRBD1 as a possible D gene (6 bases). This CDR3 contains 13 residues. Germline values: CDR1 MNHEY, CDR2 SVGAGI. The V end lost 6 bases, the J end lost 2 bases, and 10 bases lay between the germline ends. CDR3 sequence reads: CASRSGHNYGYTF. The CDR3 region has the DNA TGTGCCAGCAGATCGGGACACAACTATGGCTACACCTTC.

CDR3 in DNA: TGTGCCAGCTCCCGGACAGCCCAGAACACTGAAGCTTTCTTT. It yields the protein CASSRTAQNTEAFF. J is TRBJ1-1 and V is TRBV18; D perhaps matches TRBD1 (6 bases). Germline V gene sequence: CDR1 KGHSH, CDR2 LQKENI. There are 14 residues in the CDR3. Trimming removed 6 bases at V and 1 base at J, with 12 bases between.

V gene TRBV5-6 combines with J gene TRBJ1-5, with D unclear. In germline, CDR1 is SGHDT, CDR2 YYEEEE. V was cut by 5 bases and J by 6 bases, with 15 bases left in between. The length of the CDR3 is 14 residues. Here the CDR3 DNA reads TGTGCCAGCAGTTCAACTGGGGAGGGTCAGCCCCAGCATTTT. Translated: CASSSTGEGQPQHF.

The chain joins TRBV11-3 to TRBJ2-2; D might be TRBD1 (6 bases). V gave up 0 bases and J gave up 2 bases, with 13 bases separating them. CDR1 SGHNT and CDR2 YENEEA come from the germline V gene. CDR3 length: 17 amino acids. DNA of the CDR3: TGTGCCAGCAGCTTAGATACCGGGACACCTAACACCGGGGAGCTGTTTTTT. This translates into CASSLDTGTPNTGELFF.

J is TRBJ2-7 and V is TRBV28; weak D call: TRBD2 (5 bases). This CDR3 spans 12 amino acids. V was trimmed by 7 bases and J by 4 bases, leaving 11 bases between them. The V gene's germline CDR1 is MDHEN and CDR2 SYDVKM. CDR3 DNA sequence: TGTGCCAGCACCCCCACGGGGTACGAGCAGTACTTC. Encoded protein: CASTPTGYEQYF.

The table lists this clone with a few counts. V and J are TRBV28 and TRBJ1-1, with D possibly TRBD1 on 5 matching bases. This CDR3 has 14 amino acids. Germline V gene lookup returns CDR1 MDHEN and CDR2 SYDVKM. Trimming shortened V by 11 bases and J by 0 bases, and 16 bases separated the two germline ends. In DNA, the CDR3 is TGTGCCTCCAGGGTGGGGGGGATGAACACTGAAGCTTTCTTT. Encoded protein: CASRVGGMNTEAFF.

In regard to this clone: Other DNA sequences in this specimen translate into the identical CDR3. The chain couples TRBV4-1 to TRBJ2-3, with TRBD2 matching over 8 bases. The CDR3 covers 16 residues. The V segment lost 2 bases and the J segment 0 bases; nucleotides outside the gene matches: 4. Germline CDR1 MGHRA, CDR2 YSYEKL. This chain's CDR3 is CASSQRAGGSTDTQYF. CDR3 DNA: TGCGCCAGCAGCCAAAGGGCGGGGGGTAGCACAGATACGCAGTATTTT.

V is TRBV5-4 and J is TRBJ2-3, with TRBD2 matching 8 bases. V shed 4 bases, J shed 5 bases, and the junction held 24 bases outside the gene matches. Germline lookup yields CDR1 SGHNT and CDR2 YYREEE (reference sequence). CDR3 size: 20 residues. In nucleotides, the CDR3 is TGTGCCAGCAGCCCCTTGAGGAGCGGGAGAATTCCCCAACCCGGAGATACGCAGTATTTT. This codes for CASSPLRSGRIPQPGDTQYF. Using reference TRBV5-4 and TRBJ2-3 for the parts outside the CDR3, the full variable domain is ETGVTQSPTHLIKTRGQQVTLRCSSQSGHNTVSWYQQALGQGPQFIFQYYREEENGRGNFPPRFSGLQFPNYSSELNVNALELDDSALYLCASSPLRSGRIPQPGDTQYFGPGTRLTVL.

This clone has only one observation. The V call is TRBV9, the J call TRBJ2-7; 7 nucleotides line up with TRBD2. With 4 bases clipped from V and 0 bases from J, the junction kept 10 bases outside the gene matches. The CDR3 has 16 amino acids. The germline CDR1 and CDR2 sequences are SGDLS and YYNGEE. The CDR3 DNA reads as TGTGCCAGCAGCCCAGGAAGCGGGGCCAACTCCTACGAGCAGTACTTC. This gives the protein CASSPGSGANSYEQYF.

The chain carries TRBV6-5 and TRBJ2-7, with no clear D. There are 15 residues in the CDR3. CDR1 is MNHEY, CDR2 SVGAGI, per germline. V was trimmed by 2 bases and J by 3 bases, leaving 14 bases between them. CDR3 DNA sequence: TGTGCCAGCAGTTACGGGCCCCGCTCAAACTACGAGCAGTACTTC. This gives the protein CASSYGPRSNYEQYF.

The rearrangement uses TRBV29-1 and TRBJ2-7, with 8 bases identical to TRBD1. Germline V CDR1 and CDR2: SQVTM, ANQGSEA. With V trimmed by 6 bases and J by 3 bases, 4 bases remained unmatched. The CDR3 contains 12 residues. The CDR3 DNA reads TGCAGCGTGGTTGACAGGGGCTACGAGCAGTACTTC. Its translation is CSVVDRGYEQYF.

This CDR3 is CASSLLGQPSSGANVLTF. The CDR3 DNA reads as TGTGCCAGCAGTTTATTGGGGCAGCCAAGCTCTGGGGCCAACGTCCTGACTTTC. This chain connects TRBV28 to TRBJ2-6; D perhaps matches TRBD1 (5 bases). This CDR3 is 18 amino acids long. Germline CDR1 is MDHEN and CDR2 is SYDVKM. V lost 1 base and J lost 0, with 13 bases in between. Full variable domain (missing parts from reference TRBV28 and TRBJ2-6): DVKVTQSSRYLVKRTGEKVFLECVQDMDHENMFWYRQDPGLGLRLIYFSYDVKMKEKGDIPEGYSVSREKKERFSLILESASTNQTSMYLCASSLLGQPSSGANVLTFGAGSRLTVL.

The V gene is TRBV12-5, the J gene TRBJ1-1; 8 bases align to TRBD1. Germline lookup yields CDR1 LGHNT and CDR2 FRNRAP. V dropped 2 bases and J dropped 0; count of bases not matched to a gene: 8. The CDR3 spans 17 residues. This chain's CDR3 is CASGLPLQGALNTEAFF. In DNA form, the CDR3 reads TGTGCTAGTGGTTTGCCCCTCCAGGGGGCCTTGAACACTGAAGCTTTCTTT.

This clone was seen a single time. V gene TRBV11-2 combines with J gene TRBJ2-3; unclear D gene. V gave up 8 bases and J gave up 5 bases, with 8 bases separating them. This CDR3 spans 11 amino acids. The germline gives CDR1 SGHAT, CDR2 FQNNGV. DNA of the CDR3: TGTGCCAGCTCTCGAGGAGATACGCAGTATTTT. Its protein product is CASSRGDTQYF.

V usage is TRBV6-1 and J usage is TRBJ2-7; 8 bases are a match to TRBD1. This CDR3 is 18 amino acids long. From germline, CDR1 is MNHNS and CDR2 SASEGT. J gave up 1 base and V 3 bases, and 14 bases lay outside the gene matches. CDR3 sequence reads: CASSDGQGGSSRSYEQYF. The DNA for the CDR3 is TGTGCCAGCAGTGACGGACAGGGAGGAAGTTCTAGATCCTACGAGCAGTACTTC.

V gene TRBV6-4 combines with J gene TRBJ2-2; D not certain. CDR1 is MRHNA, CDR2 SNTAGT, per germline. The CDR3 totals 13 residues. With 1 base removed from V and 6 bases from J, the gap between germline ends came to 6 bases. In DNA, the CDR3 is TGTGCCAGCAGTGACTTTGAGGCCGGGGAGCTGTTTTTT. Residues: CASSDFEAGELFF.

The chain links TRBV10-2 to TRBJ2-2; 11 bases match TRBD2. Germline CDR1 reads WSHSY; CDR2 reads SAAADI. V was clipped by 7 bases and J by 3 bases; unmatched bases: 1. The CDR3 is 14 residues long. The CDR3: CASKLAGDTGELFF. The DNA of the CDR3 is TGCGCCAGCAAACTAGCGGGGGACACCGGGGAGCTGTTTTTT.

The chain uses TRBV19 and TRBJ2-3; D not resolved. The germline CDR1 and CDR2 sequences are LNHDA and SQIVND (reference sequence). V was shortened by 3 bases and J by 0 bases, with 10 bases between the two germline ends. The CDR3 has 15 residues. The CDR3 protein is CASSINLVSTDTQYF. The CDR3 bases are TGTGCCAGTAGTATTAATCTTGTTAGCACAGATACGCAGTATTTT. Combining the CDR3 with reference TRBV19 and TRBJ2-3 gives the whole variable domain DGGITQSPKYLFRKEGQNVTLSCEQNLNHDAMYWYRQDPGQGLRLIYYSQIVNDFQKGDIAEGYSVSREKKESFPLTVTSAQKNPTAFYLCASSINLVSTDTQYFGPGTRLTVL.

This chain uses TRBV5-5 with TRBJ2-7; D may be TRBD2 (5 bases). Germline CDR1 reads SGHKS; CDR2 reads YYEKEE (reference sequence). V gave up 0 bases and J gave up 6 bases, with 13 bases separating them. There are 14 residues in the CDR3. CDR3 sequence reads: CASSLETGLIEQYF. CDR3 bases: TGTGCCAGCAGCTTGGAAACTGGACTGATCGAGCAGTACTTC.

The genes are TRBV5-3 and TRBJ1-1; 9 bases fit TRBD1. TRBV5-3 carries the ORF label, with uncertain function. V was pared by 4 bases and J by 3 bases, with 7 bases of the junction left unmatched. The CDR3 consists of 15 residues. For the CDR3, the DNA is TGTGCCAGAAGCATTGACAGGGGGGTGGACACTGAAGCTTTCTTT. Its translation: CARSIDRGVDTEAFF.

The rearrangement joins TRBV7-2 to TRBJ2-3, with D maybe TRBD2 (6 bases). The CDR3 extends over 12 amino acids. Germline CDR1 is SGHTA and CDR2 is FQGNSA. The germline V and J ends were trimmed by 5 bases and 5 bases, with 8 bases remaining between them. This CDR3 is CASSPGRDTQYF. CDR3 nucleotides: TGTGCCAGCAGCCCCGGGAGAGATACGCAGTATTTT.